The T cell receptor (beta chain) under discussion was sequenced for a study of blood T cell repertoires in COVID-19. Method: immunoSEQ multiplex PCR; TCRdb's copy keeps in-frame clones and lacks some. The table shows about 360,000 clones, with about 87% occurring only once. The length of the CDR3 is 13 residues. V was pared by 3 bases and J by 7 bases, with 12 bases between. Per germline, CDR1 SGHTA and CDR2 FQGNSA. This TCR was sampled from a man under 40 who had recovered from COVID-19. The chain is built from TRBV7-2 and TRBJ2-5, with TRBD1 as a possible D gene (6 bases). Sample: PBMCs or T cells enriched from blood (not recorded which). The CDR3 DNA follows: TGTGCCAGCAGCTTCCAGGGGCCGGGGACCCAGTACTTC. It specifies CASSFQGPGTQYF.